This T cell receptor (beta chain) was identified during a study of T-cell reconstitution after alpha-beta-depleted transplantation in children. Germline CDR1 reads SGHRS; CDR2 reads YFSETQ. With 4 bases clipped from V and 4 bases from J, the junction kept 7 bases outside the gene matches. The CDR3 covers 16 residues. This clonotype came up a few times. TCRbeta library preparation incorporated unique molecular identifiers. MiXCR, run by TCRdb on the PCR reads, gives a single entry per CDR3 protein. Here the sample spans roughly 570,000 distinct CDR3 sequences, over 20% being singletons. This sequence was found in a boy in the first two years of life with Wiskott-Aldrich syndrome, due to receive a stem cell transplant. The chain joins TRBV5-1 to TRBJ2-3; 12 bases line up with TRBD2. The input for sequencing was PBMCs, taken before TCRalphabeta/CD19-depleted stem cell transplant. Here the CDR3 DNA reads TGCGCCAGCAGCCGCGGACTAGCGGGAAGCTCAGATACGCAGTATTTT. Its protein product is CASSRGLAGSSDTQYF.